This T cell receptor (beta chain) originates from a study of shared clonotypes between healthy human individuals. Per the germline V gene, CDR1 is MNHEY and CDR2 is SMNVEV (reference sequence). CDR3 length: 14 amino acids. V lost 4 bases and J lost 4, with 13 bases in between. Repertoires were generated with immunoSEQ multiplex PCR, while TCRdb's copy carries only in-frame clones and drops some. The data contain some 470,000 clones, about three quarters of them seen just once; the ten biggest clones take up around 13%. This receptor was taken from a woman aged 40-49 years in good health. Some clones in this sample may be carry-over from other donors' samples. The sequenced material came from PBMCs. V and J are TRBV27 and TRBJ1-1; D unclear. The DNA for the CDR3 is TGTGCCAGCAGTTCAGGAGGGAGTTCCACTGAAGCTTTCTTT. Protein: CASSSGGSSTEAFF.